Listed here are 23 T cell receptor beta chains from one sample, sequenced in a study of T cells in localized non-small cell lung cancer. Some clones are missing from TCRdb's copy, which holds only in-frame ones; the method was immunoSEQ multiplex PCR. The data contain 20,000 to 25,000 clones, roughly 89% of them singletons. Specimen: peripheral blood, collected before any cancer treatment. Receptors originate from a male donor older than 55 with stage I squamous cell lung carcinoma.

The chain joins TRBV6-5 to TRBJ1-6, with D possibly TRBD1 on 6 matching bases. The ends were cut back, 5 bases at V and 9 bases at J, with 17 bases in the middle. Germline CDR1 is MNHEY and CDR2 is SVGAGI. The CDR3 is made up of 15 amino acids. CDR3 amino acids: CASSPRTRGGSPLHF. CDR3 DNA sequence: TGTGCCAGCAGTCCCCGGACCAGGGGAGGTTCACCCCTCCACTTT.

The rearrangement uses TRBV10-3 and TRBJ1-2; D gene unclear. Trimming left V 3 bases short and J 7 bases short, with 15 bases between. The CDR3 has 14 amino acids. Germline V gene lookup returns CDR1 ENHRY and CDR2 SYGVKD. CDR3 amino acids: CAISDFAGESGYTF. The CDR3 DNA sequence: TGTGCCATCAGTGACTTCGCAGGCGAAAGTGGCTACACCTTC.

The CDR3 here is CASSVPVGGSGYTF. The CDR3 nucleotides read TGTGCCAGTAGTGTCCCCGTGGGGGGCAGCGGCTACACCTTC. V gene TRBV19 combines with J gene TRBJ1-2; perhaps TRBD1 as D (6 bases). Germline lookup yields CDR1 LNHDA and CDR2 SQIVND (reference sequence). The CDR3 has 14 residues. Trimming pared 5 bases from V and 8 bases from J, leaving 18 bases between.

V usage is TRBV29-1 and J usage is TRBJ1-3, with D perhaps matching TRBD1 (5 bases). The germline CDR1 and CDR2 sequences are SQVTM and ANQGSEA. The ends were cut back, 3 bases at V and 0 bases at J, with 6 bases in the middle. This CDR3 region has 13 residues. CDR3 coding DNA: TGCAGCGTTGACAGGGACTCTGGAAACACCATATATTTT. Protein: CSVDRDSGNTIYF.

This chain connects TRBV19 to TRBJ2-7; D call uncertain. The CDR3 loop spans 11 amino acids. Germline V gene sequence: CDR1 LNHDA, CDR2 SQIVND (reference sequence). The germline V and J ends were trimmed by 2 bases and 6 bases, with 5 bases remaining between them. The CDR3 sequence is CASSISPEQYF. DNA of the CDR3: TGTGCCAGTAGTATATCCCCCGAGCAGTACTTC.

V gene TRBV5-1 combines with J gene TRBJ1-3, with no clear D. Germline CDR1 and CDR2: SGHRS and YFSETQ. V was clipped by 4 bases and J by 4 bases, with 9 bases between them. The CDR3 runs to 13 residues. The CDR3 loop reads CASSRMPGNTIYF. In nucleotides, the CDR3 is TGCGCCAGCAGCCGGATGCCAGGAAACACCATATATTTT.

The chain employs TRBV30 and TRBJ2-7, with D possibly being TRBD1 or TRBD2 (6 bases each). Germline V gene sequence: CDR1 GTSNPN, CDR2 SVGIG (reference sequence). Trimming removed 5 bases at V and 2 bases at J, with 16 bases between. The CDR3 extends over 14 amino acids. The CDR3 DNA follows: TGTGCCTGGTGCGAGGGGGGCCCTACCTACGAGCAGTACTTC. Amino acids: CAWCEGGPTYEQYF.

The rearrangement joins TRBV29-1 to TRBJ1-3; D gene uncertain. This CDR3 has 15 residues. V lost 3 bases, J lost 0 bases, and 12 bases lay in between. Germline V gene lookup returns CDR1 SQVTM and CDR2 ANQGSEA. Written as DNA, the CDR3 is TGCAGCGTTGATCTACACTTCAGCTCTGGAAACACCATATATTTT. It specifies CSVDLHFSSGNTIYF.

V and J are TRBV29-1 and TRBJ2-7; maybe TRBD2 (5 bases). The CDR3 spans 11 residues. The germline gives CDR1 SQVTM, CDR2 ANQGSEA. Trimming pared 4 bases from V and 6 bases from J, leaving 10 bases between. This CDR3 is CSVGGNGEQYF. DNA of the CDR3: TGCAGCGTTGGAGGGAATGGCGAGCAGTACTTC.

In nucleotides, the CDR3 is TGTGCCAGCAGCTTGTTGGGCATGAACACTGAAGCTTTCTTT. Its protein is CASSLLGMNTEAFF. This chain links TRBV5-6 with TRBJ1-1; the D is unclear. Germline CDR1 and CDR2: SGHDT and YYEEEE. The V and J ends lost 1 base and 0 bases respectively, with 7 bases between them. The CDR3 is 14 amino acids.

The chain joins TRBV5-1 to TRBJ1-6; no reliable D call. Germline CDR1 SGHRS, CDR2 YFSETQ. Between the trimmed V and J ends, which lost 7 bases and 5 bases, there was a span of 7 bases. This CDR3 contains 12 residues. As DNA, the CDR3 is TGCGCCAGCCGAGCCAATAATTCACCCCTCCACTTT. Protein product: CASRANNSPLHF.

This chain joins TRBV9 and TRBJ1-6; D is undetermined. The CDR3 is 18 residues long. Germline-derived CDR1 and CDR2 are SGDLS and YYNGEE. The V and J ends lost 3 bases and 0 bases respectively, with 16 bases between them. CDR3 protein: CASSADSILSSYNSPLHF. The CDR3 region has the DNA TGTGCCAGCAGCGCGGATTCGATTTTGAGCTCCTATAATTCACCCCTCCACTTT.

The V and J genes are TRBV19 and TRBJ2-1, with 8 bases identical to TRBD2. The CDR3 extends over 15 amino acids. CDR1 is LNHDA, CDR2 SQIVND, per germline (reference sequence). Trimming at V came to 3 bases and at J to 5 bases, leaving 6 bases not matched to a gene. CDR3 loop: CASSIPGGAHNEQFF. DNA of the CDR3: TGTGCCAGTAGTATTCCGGGGGGGGCCCACAATGAGCAGTTCTTC.

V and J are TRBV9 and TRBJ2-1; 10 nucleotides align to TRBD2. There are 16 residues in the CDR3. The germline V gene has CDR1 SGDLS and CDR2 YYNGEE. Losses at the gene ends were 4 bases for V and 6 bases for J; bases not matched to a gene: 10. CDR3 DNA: TGTGCCAGCAGCCCACGTAGCGGGGGGTTGGTCAATGAGCAGTTCTTC. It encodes CASSPRSGGLVNEQFF. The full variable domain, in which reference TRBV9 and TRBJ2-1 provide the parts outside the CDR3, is DSGVTQTPKHLITATGQRVTLRCSPRSGDLSVYWYQQSLDQGLQFLIQYYNGEERAKGNILERFSAQQFPDLHSELNLSSLELGDSALYFCASSPRSGGLVNEQFFGPGTRLTVL.

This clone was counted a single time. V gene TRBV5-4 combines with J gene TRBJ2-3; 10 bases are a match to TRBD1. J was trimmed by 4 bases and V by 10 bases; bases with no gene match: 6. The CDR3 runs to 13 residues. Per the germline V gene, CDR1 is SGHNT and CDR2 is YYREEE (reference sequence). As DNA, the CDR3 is TGTGCCGGGGGGGACAGGGGCCCAGATACGCAGTATTTT. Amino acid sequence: CAGGDRGPDTQYF.

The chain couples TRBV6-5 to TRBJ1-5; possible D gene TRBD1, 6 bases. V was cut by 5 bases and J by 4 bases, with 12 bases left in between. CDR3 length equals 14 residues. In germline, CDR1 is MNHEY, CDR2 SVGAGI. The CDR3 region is CASSPGGTNQPQHF. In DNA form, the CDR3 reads TGTGCCAGCAGTCCCGGGGGGACAAATCAGCCCCAGCATTTT.

The CDR3 sequence is CASTPPQGGYEKLFF. The CDR3 DNA sequence: TGTGCCAGCACCCCCCCACAGGGCGGGTATGAAAAACTGTTTTTT. V gene TRBV28 combines with J gene TRBJ1-4; maybe TRBD1 (6 bases). CDR1 and CDR2 from the germline V gene are MDHEN and SYDVKM. Deletions cut 7 bases from V and 6 bases from J, with 18 bases between. The CDR3 is made up of 15 amino acids.

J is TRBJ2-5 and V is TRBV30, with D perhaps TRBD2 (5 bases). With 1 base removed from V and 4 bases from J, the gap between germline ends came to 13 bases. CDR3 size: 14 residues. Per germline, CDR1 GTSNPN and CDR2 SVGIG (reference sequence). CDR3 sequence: CAWSDITRSETQYF. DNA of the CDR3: TGTGCCTGGAGTGATATAACTAGGTCAGAGACCCAGTACTTC.

The CDR3 here is CASSTKIGSANEKLFF. CDR3 nucleotides: TGTGCCAGCAGCACCAAGATTGGGTCGGCTAATGAAAAACTGTTTTTT. The genes are TRBV7-8 and TRBJ1-4; D remains ambiguous. The V end was cut by 5 bases, the J end by 3 bases, with 16 bases between. This CDR3 region has 16 residues. Germline V gives CDR1 SGHVS, CDR2 FQNEAQ. The complete variable domain, with remaining parts taken from reference TRBV7-8 and TRBJ1-4, reads GAGVSQSPRYKVAKRGQDVALRCDPISGHVSLFWYQQALGQGPEFLTYFQNEAQLDKSGLPSDRFFAERPEGSVSTLKIQRTQQEDSAVYLCASSTKIGSANEKLFFGSGTQLSVL.

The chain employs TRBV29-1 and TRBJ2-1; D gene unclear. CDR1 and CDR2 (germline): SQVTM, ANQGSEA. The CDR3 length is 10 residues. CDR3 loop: CSVTDNEQFF. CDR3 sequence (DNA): TGCAGTGTGACCGACAATGAGCAGTTCTTC.

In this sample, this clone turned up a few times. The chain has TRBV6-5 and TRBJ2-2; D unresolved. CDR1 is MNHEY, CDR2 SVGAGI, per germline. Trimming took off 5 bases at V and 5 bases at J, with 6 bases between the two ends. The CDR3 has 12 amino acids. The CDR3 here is CASSTDTGELFF. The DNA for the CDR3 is TGTGCCAGCAGTACAGATACCGGGGAGCTGTTTTTT.

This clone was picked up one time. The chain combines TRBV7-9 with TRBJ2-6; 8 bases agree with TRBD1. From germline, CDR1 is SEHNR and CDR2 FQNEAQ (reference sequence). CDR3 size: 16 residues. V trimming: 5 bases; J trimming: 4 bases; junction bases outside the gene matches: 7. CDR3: CASSGSGGNGANVLTF. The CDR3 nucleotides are TGTGCCAGCAGCGGATCAGGGGGCAACGGGGCCAACGTCCTGACTTTC.

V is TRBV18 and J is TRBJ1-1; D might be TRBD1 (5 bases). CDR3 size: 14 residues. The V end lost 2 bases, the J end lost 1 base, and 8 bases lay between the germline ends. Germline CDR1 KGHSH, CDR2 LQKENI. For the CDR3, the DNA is TGTGCCAGCTCACCAGGGACGGAGAACACTGAAGCTTTCTTT. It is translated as CASSPGTENTEAFF. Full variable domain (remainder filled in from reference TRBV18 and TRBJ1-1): NAGVMQNPRHLVRRRGQEARLRCSPMKGHSHVYWYRQLPEEGLKFMVYLQKENIIDESGMPKERFSAEFPKEGPSILRIQQVVRGDSAAYFCASSPGTENTEAFFGQGTRLTVV.